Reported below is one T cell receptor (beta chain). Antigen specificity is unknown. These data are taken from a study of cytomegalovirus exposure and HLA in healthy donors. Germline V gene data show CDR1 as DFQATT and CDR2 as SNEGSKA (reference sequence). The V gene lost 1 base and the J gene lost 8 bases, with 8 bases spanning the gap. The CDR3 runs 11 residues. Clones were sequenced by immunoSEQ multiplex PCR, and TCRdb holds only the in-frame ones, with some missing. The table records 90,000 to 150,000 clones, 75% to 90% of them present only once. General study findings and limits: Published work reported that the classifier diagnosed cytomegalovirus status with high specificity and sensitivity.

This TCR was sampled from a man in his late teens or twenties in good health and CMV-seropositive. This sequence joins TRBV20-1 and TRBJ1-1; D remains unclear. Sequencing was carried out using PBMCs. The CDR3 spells CSARVPGEAFF. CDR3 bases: TGCAGTGCTAGAGTCCCGGGGGAAGCTTTCTTT.